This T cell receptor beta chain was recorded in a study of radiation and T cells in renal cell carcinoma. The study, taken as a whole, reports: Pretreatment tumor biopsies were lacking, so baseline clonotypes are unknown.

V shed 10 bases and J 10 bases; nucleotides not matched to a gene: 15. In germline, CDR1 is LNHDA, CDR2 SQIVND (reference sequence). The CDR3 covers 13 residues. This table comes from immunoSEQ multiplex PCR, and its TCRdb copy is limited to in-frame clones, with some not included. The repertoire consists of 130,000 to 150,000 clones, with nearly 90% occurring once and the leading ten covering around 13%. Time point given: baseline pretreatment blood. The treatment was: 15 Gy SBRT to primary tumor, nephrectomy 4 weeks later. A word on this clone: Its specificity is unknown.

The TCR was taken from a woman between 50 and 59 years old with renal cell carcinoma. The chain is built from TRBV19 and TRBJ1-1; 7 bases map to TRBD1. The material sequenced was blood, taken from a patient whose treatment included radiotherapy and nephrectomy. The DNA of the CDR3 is TGTGCCACCGCGGCGTGGACAGGTGATCTAGCTTTCTTT. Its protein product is CATAAWTGDLAFF.